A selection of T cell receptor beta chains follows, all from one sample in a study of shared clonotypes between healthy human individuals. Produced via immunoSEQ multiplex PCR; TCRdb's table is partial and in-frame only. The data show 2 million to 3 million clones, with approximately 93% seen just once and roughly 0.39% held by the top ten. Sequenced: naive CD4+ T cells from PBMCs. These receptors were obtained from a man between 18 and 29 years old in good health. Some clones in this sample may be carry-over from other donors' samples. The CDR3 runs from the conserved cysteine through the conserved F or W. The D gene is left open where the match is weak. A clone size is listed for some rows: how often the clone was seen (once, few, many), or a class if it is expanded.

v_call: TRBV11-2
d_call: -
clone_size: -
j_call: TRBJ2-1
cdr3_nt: TGTGCCAGCAGCTCGACTCTAGCGAGCTCCTACAATGAGCAGTTCTTC
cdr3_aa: CASSSTLASSYNEQFF

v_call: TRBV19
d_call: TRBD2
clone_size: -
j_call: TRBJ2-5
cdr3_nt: TGTGCCAGTAGTATCTGGGGGGGGCAAGAGACCCAGTACTTC
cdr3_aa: CASSIWGGQETQYF

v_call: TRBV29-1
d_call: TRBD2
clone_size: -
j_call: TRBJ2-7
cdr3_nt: TGCAGCGCTGGACTAGCGGTCGACGAGCAGTACTTC
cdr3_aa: CSAGLAVDEQYF

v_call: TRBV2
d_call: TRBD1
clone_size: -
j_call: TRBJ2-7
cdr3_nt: TGTGCCAGCAGCCCGACAGGGGCTTTCAACGAGCAGTACTTC
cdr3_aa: CASSPTGAFNEQYF

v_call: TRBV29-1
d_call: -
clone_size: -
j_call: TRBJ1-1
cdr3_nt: TGCAGCGTTGAAGACTGGATGGCCATGGGCGGCGGACATACTGAAGCTTTCTTT
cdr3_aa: CSVEDWMAMGGGHTEAFF

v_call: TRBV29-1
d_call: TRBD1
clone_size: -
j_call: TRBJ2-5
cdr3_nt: TGCAGCGTTGAACAGTCAGGGGGCAGGGTCGGAGAGACCCAGTACTTC
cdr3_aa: CSVEQSGGRVGETQYF

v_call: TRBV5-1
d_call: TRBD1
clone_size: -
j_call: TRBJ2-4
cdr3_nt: TGCGCCAGCAGCTTGGGGGACAGTATAGAACTAGCCAAAAACATTCAGTACTTC
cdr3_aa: CASSLGDSIELAKNIQYF

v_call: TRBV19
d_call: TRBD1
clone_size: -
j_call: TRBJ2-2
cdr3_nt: TGTGCCAGTCAGGAAGACAGGGGGGACACCGGGGAGCTGTTTTTT
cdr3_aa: CASQEDRGDTGELFF

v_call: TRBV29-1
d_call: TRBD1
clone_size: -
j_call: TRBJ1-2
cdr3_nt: TGCAGCGTTGCGGACAGGGGCTATGGCTACACCTTC
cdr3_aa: CSVADRGYGYTF

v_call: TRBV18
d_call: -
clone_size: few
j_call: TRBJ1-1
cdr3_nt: TGTGCCAGCTCACAACAGGGTGGGAACACTGAAGCTTTCTTT
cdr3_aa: CASSQQGGNTEAFF

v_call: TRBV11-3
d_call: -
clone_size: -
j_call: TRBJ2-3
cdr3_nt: TGTGCCAGCAGCAGTAGCACAGATACGCAGTATTTT
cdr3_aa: CASSSSTDTQYF

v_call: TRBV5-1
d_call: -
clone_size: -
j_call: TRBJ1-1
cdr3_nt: TGCGCCAGCAGCTTGGACAAACCGGCAGGAGCTTTCTTT
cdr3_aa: CASSLDKPAGAFF

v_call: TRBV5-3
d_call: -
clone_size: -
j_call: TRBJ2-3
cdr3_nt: TGTGCCAGAAGCTATTTCACAGATACGCAGTATTTT
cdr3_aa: CARSYFTDTQYF

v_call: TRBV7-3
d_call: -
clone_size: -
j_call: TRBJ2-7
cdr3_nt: TGTGCCAGCAGCTATATAGCTAGCCCCCGCTACGAGCAGTACTTC
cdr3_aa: CASSYIASPRYEQYF

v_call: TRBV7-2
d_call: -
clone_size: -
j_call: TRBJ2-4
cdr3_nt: TGTGCCAGCAGCTTACGGGGTAGCCGCGAATACATTCAGTACTTC
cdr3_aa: CASSLRGSREYIQYF

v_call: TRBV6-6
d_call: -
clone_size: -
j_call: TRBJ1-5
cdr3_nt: TGTGCCAGCACTTTTAAGGGGCGAAGCAATCAGCCCCAGCATTTT
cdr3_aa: CASTFKGRSNQPQHF

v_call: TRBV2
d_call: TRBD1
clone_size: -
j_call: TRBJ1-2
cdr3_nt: TGTGCCAGCAGTACAGGGGCGGGCTATGGCTACACCTTC
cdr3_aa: CASSTGAGYGYTF

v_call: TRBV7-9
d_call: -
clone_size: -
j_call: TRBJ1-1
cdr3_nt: TGTGCCAGCAGCTTACCTCCACAGGGACGGCACACTGAAGCTTTCTTT
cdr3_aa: CASSLPPQGRHTEAFF

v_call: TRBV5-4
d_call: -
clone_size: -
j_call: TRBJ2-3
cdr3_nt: TGTGCCAGCAGCTTGGGGGCAGGCCCCACAGATACGCAGTATTTT
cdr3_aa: CASSLGAGPTDTQYF

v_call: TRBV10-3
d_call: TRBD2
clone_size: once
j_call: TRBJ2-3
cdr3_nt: TGTGCCATCAGTCGTCGGGGGGAGAGCACAGATACGCAGTATTTT
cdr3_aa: CAISRRGESTDTQYF

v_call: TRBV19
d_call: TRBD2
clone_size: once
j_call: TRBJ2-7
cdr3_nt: TGTGCCAGTAGTATGCTAGCGGGAGGATCCTACGAGCAGTACTTC
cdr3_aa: CASSMLAGGSYEQYF

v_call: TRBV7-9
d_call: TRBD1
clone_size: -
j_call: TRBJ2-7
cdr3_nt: TGTGCCAGCAGCTTAGGGGGACAGGGGAGCGAGCAGTACTTC
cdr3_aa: CASSLGGQGSEQYF

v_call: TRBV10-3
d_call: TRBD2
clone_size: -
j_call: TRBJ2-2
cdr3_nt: TGTGCCACCCTAGCGGGAGGTGGGACCGGGGAGCTGTTTTTT
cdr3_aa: CATLAGGGTGELFF

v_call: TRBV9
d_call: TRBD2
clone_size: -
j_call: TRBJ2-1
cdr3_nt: TGTGCCAGCAGCGTAGAGGCTAGCGGCTTCCATGAGCAGTTCTTC
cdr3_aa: CASSVEASGFHEQFF

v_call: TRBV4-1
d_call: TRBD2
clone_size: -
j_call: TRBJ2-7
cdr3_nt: TGCGCCAGCTCGGTCAGCGGGAATACAGACGAGCAGTACTTC
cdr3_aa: CASSVSGNTDEQYF

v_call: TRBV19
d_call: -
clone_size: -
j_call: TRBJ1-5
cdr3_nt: TGTGCCAGTAGCCAGGACAGCCGCCGGAATCAGCCCCAGCATTTT
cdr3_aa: CASSQDSRRNQPQHF

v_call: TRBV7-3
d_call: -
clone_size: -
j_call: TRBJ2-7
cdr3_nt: TGTGCCAGCAGCTTAAGGGGCGGCCGGTCCGACGAGCAGTACTTC
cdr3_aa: CASSLRGGRSDEQYF

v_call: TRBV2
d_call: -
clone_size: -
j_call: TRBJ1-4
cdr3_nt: TGTGCCAGCAGTGACAGCTATAATGAAAAACTGTTTTTT
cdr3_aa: CASSDSYNEKLFF

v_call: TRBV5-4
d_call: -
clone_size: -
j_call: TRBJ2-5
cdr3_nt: TGTGCCAGCAGCCCTGACCGGACAGACCAAGAGACCCAGTACTTC
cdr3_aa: CASSPDRTDQETQYF